This T cell receptor (beta chain) was sequenced in a study of CD8 T cells in Susac syndrome. Study overall: Blood was drawn from patients with Susac syndrome. At that point, they were therapy-naive, on corticosteroids, or on intravenous immunoglobulin alone.

The T cells that were sequenced for TCR beta were CD8+ and CD4+ cells from blood. Random-hexamer reverse transcription was applied to about 0.5 to 1 ug RNA. From the immunoSEQ multiplex PCR reads, TCRdb called clonotypes with MiXCR, one entry per CDR3 protein. This table holds about 240,000 distinct CDR3 sequences, about 96% found once. The CDR3 length is 17 residues. CDR1 and CDR2 (germline): DFQATT, SNEGSKA (reference sequence). V lost 6 bases to trimming and J lost 2 bases; unmatched junction nucleotides: 17. The material sequenced was CD4+ T cells from PBMCs. This TCR was sampled from a human donor with Susac syndrome. The chain carries TRBV20-1 and TRBJ1-2; TRBD1 agrees at 8 bases. CDR3 DNA sequence: TGCAGTGCAGAATCTCGCGGACAGGGAGTATCCAACTATGGCTACACCTTC. Its translation: CSAESRGQGVSNYGYTF.